This TCR beta chain was found in a study of T cell changes during pregnancy in multiple sclerosis. TCRdb's copy holds only in-frame clones and misses some; the assay was immunoSEQ multiplex PCR. Found here are 70,000 to 95,000 clones, just over 90% of them singletons; the top ten hold around 0.7%. This clone was found a few times. Germline assignment: CDR1 SGDLS and CDR2 YYNGEE. V trimming: 3 bases; J trimming: 0 bases; junction bases outside the gene matches: 3. The CDR3 runs 15 residues. The chain uses TRBV9 and TRBJ1-5; 7 bases are shared with TRBD1. The TCR was taken from a female donor in good health, enrolled as a control in a pregnancy study. The sample was peripheral blood, taken in the second trimester of pregnancy. The CDR3 loop is CASSGGQVSNQPQHF. The DNA for the CDR3 is TGTGCCAGCAGCGGAGGACAGGTTAGCAATCAGCCCCAGCATTTT.